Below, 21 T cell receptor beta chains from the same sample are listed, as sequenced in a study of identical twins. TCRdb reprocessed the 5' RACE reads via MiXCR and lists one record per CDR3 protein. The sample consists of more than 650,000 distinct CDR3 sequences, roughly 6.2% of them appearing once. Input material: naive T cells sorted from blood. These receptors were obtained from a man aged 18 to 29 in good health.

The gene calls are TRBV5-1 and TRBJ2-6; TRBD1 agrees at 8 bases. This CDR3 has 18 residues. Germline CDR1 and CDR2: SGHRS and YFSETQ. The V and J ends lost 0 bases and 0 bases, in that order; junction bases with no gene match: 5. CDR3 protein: CASSLAWDRYSGANVLTF. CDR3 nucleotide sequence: TGCGCCAGCAGCTTGGCTTGGGACAGGTACTCTGGGGCCAACGTCCTGACTTTC.

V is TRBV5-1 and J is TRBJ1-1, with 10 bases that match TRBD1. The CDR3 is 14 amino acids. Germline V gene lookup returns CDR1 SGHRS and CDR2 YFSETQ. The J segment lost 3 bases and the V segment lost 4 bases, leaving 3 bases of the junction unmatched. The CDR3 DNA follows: TGCGCCAGCAGCCGACAGGGGGCGGACACTGAAGCTTTCTTT. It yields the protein CASSRQGADTEAFF.

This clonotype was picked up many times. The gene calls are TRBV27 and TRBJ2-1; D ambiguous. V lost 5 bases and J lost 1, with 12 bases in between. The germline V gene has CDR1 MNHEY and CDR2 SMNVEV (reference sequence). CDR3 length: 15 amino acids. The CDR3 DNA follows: TGTGCCAGCAGTGCACTACTTACGTCCTACAATGAGCAGTTCTTC. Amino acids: CASSALLTSYNEQFF.

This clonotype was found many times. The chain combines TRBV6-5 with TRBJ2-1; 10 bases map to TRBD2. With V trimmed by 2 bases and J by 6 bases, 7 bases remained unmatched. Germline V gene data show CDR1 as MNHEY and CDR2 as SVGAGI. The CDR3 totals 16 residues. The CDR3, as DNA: TGTGCCAGCAGTTACACGGGTCTAGCGGGAGCCAATGAGCAGTTCTTC. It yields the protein CASSYTGLAGANEQFF.

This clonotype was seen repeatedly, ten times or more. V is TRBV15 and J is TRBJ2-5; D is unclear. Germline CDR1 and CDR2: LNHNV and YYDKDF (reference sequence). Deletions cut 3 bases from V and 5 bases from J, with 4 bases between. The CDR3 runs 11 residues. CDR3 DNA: TGTGCCACCAGCAGGGCGGAGACCCAGTACTTC. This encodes CATSRAETQYF.

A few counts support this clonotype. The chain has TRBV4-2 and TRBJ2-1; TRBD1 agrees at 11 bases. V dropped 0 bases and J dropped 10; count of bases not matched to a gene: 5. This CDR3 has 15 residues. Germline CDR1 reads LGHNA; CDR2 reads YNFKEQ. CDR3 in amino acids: CASSQDGTGGWEQFF. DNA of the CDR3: TGTGCCAGCAGCCAAGATGGGACAGGGGGTTGGGAGCAGTTCTTC.

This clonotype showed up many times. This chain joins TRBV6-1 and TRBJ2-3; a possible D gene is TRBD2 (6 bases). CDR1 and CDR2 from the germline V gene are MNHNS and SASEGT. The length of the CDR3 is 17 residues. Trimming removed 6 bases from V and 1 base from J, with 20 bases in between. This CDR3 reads CASRPRFIAEGTDTQYF. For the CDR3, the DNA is TGTGCCAGCAGACCCAGGTTTATAGCGGAGGGCACAGATACGCAGTATTTT.

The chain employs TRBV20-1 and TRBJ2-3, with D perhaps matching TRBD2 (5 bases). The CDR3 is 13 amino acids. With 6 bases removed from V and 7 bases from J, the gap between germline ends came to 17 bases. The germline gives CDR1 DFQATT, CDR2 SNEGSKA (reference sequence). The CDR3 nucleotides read TGCAGTGCCGAGGGTCGGGGTATATATACGCAGTATTTT. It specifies CSAEGRGIYTQYF.

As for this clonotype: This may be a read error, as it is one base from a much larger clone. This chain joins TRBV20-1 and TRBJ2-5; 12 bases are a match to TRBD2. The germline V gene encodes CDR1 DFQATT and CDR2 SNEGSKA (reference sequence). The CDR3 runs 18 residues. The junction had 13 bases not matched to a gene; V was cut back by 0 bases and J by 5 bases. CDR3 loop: CSARDSPSTSGRMETQYF. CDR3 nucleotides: TGCAGTGCTAGAGATTCTCCGTCGACTAGCGGGAGAATGGAGACCCAGTACTTC.

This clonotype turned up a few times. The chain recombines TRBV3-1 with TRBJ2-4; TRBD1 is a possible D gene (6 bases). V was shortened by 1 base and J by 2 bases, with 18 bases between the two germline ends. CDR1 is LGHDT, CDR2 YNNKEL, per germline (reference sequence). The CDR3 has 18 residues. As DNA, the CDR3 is TGTGCCAGCAGCCAAGTCGTGGGGGCCCTACCATCCAAAAACATTCAGTACTTC. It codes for CASSQVVGALPSKNIQYF.

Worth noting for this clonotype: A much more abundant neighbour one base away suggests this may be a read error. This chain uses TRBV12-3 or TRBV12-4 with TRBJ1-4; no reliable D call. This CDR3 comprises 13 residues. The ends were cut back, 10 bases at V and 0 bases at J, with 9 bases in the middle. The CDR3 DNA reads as TGTGCCACCGGCCGGGCAACTAATGAAAAACTGTTTTTT. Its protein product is CATGRATNEKLFF.

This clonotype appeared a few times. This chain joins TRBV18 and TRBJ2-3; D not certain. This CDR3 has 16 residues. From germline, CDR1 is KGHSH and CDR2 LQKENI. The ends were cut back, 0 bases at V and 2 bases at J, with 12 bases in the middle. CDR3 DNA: TGTGCCAGCTCACCACCAGTAAAGGGCACCACAGATACGCAGTATTTT. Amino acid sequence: CASSPPVKGTTDTQYF.

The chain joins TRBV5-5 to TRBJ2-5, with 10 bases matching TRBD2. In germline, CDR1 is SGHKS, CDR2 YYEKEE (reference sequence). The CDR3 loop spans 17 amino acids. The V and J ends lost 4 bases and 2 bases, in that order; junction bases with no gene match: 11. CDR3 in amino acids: CASSQPGLASIQETQYF. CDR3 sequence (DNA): TGTGCCAGCAGCCAGCCGGGACTAGCGTCGATTCAAGAGACCCAGTACTTC.

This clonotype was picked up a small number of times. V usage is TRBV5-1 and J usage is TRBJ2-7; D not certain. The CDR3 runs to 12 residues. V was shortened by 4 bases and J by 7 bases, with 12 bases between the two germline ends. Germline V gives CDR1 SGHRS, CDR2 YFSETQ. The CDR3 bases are TGCGCCAGCAGCCCACGGTGGGGAGAGCAGTACTTC. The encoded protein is CASSPRWGEQYF.

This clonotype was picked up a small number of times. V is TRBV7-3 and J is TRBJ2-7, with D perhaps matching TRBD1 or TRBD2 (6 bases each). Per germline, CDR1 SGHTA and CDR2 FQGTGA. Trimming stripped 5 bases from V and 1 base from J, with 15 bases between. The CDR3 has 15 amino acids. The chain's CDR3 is CASSPSVGTSYEQYF. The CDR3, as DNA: TGTGCCAGCAGCCCTAGCGTTGGGACATCCTACGAGCAGTACTTC. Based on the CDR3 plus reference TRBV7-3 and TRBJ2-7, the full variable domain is GAGVSQTPSNKVTEKGKYVELRCDPISGHTALYWYRQSLGQGPEFLIYFQGTGAADDSGLPNDRFFAVRPEGSVSTLKIQRTERGDSAVYLCASSPSVGTSYEQYFGPGTRLTVT.

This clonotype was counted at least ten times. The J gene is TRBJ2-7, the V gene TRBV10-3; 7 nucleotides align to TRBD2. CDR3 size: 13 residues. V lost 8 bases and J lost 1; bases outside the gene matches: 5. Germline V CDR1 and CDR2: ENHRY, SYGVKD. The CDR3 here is CAISTGGSYEQYV. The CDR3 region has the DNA TGTGCCATCTCCACGGGAGGATCCTACGAGCAGTACGTC.

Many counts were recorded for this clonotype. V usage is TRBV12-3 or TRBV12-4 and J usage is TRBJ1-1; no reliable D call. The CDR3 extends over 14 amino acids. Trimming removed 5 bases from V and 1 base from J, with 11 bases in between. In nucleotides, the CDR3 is TGTGCCAGCAGTCCTCCGGACGGGAACACTGAAGCTTTCTTT. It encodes CASSPPDGNTEAFF.

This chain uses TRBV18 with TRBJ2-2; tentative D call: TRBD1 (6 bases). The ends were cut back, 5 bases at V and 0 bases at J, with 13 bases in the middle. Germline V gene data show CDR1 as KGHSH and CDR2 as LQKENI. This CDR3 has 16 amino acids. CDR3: CASSIGTQTNTGELFF. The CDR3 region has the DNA TGTGCCAGCTCAATAGGGACACAAACGAACACCGGGGAGCTGTTTTTT.

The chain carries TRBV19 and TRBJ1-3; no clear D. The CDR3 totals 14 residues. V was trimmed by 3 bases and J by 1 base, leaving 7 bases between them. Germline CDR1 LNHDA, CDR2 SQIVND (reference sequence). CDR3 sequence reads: CASSITGSGNTIYF. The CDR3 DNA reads TGTGCCAGTAGTATTACGGGGTCTGGAAACACCATATATTTT.

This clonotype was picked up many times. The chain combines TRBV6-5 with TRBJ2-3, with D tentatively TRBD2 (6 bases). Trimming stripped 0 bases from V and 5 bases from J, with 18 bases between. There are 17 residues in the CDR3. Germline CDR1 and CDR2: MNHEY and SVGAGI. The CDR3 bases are TGTGCCAGCAGTTACTCGACCAGTGCGGGAAGGGGAGATACGCAGTATTTT. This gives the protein CASSYSTSAGRGDTQYF.

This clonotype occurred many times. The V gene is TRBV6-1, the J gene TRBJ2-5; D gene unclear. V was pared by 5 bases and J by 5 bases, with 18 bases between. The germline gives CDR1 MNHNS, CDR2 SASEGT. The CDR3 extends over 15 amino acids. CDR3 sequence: CASSLYSMVGETQYF. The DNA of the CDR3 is TGTGCCAGCAGTCTTTACAGTATGGTGGGTGAGACCCAGTACTTC.